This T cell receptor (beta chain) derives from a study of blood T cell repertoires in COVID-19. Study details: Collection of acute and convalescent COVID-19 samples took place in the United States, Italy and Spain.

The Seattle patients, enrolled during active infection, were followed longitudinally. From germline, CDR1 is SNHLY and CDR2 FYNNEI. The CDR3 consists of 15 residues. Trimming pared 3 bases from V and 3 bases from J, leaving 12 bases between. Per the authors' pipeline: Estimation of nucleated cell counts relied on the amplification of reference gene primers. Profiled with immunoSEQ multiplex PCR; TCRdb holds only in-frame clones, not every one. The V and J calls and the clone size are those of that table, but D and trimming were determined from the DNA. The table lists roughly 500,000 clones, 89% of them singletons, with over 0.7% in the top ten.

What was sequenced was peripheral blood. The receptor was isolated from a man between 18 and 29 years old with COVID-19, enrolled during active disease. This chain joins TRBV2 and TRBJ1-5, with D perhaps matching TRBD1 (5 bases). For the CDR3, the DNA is TGTGCCAGCAGTGACGCGACAGTGATCAATCAGCCCCAGCATTTT. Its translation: CASSDATVINQPQHF.